These 3 T cell receptor beta chains were sequenced from one sample in a study of blood T cells in healthy people across ages. A second PCR of roughly 7 to 11 cycles used a sample-barcoded 5' primer and a J-beta primer mix. TCRdb re-called the 5' RACE reads with MiXCR, one entry per CDR3 protein. The data hold about 800,000 distinct CDR3 sequences, with approximately 25% observed a single time. These data are also associated with another study on T cells of mothers and their children.

The sequenced sample consisted of blood. The receptors come from a boy aged 5-17 years in good health.

In DNA form, the CDR3 reads TGCGCCAGCAGCATGGACACAGGGTTTCAGCCCCAGCATTTT. This translates into CASSMDTGFQPQHF. This chain links TRBV4-1 with TRBJ1-5; weak D call: TRBD1 (6 bases). V was shortened by 5 bases and J by 6 bases, with 14 bases between the two germline ends. CDR1 is MGHRA, CDR2 YSYEKL, per germline. The CDR3 has 14 residues.

The sample holds a few counts of this clonotype. The chain links TRBV7-9 to TRBJ2-1; tentative D call: TRBD2 (5 bases). This CDR3 region has 16 residues. From germline, CDR1 is SEHNR and CDR2 FQNEAQ (reference sequence). With 5 bases removed from V and 1 base from J, the gap between germline ends came to 15 bases. The CDR3: CASSPREGASYNEQFF. CDR3 coding DNA: TGTGCCAGCAGCCCCCGCGAGGGAGCTTCCTACAATGAGCAGTTCTTC. The full variable domain, its missing parts supplied by reference TRBV7-9 and TRBJ2-1, is DTGVSQNPRHKITKRGQNVTFRCDPISEHNRLYWYRQTLGQGPEFLTYFQNEAQLEKSRLLSDRFSAERPKGSFSTLEIQRTEQGDSAMYLCASSPREGASYNEQFFGPGTRLTVL.

This chain joins TRBV27 and TRBJ2-1; 12 bases map to TRBD2. Germline assignment: CDR1 MNHEY and CDR2 SMNVEV (reference sequence). CDR3 size: 16 residues. J lost 4 bases, V lost 3 bases, and 4 bases had no gene match. The CDR3 DNA is TGTGCCAGCAGTTTCTCCGGACTAGCGGGGTACAATGAGCAGTTCTTC. The encoded protein is CASSFSGLAGYNEQFF.